This TCR beta chain was identified in a study of read filtering for tumor transcriptome and immune sequencing. About the research overall: The cohort had 17 to 20 men and approximately 13 women aged roughly 40 to 80, mean around 63 years. Study conclusions and caveats: The sorted CD138-negative fraction was a mixed bone marrow immune population, not purified T cells.

The V gene's germline CDR1 is ENHRY and CDR2 SYGVKD. Trimming cost V 7 bases and J 2 bases; bases outside gene matches: 5. The CDR3 has 14 amino acids. Molecular barcoded adaptors covering alpha/delta and beta/gamma chains were used on 400 to 450 ng RNA. TCRdb reprocessed the reads with MiXCR, giving one entry per CDR3 protein. The profile shows about 90,000 distinct CDR3 sequences, around an eighth of them singletons. With regard to this clonotype: The antigen is unknown.

Sequencing was done on a sample of a population of CD138-negative cells sorted from bone marrow. This chain joins TRBV10-3 and TRBJ2-7; TRBD1 matches at 10 bases. The origin of this receptor is a donor at least 40 years old with multiple myeloma. The CDR3 DNA reads TGTGCCATCAAACGGACAGGGGGGACCTACGAGCAGTACTTC. Residues: CAIKRTGGTYEQYF.